This T cell receptor (beta chain) is drawn from a study of cytomegalovirus exposure and HLA in healthy donors. Study-wide results and caveats: A few chains tied to CMV proved CMV antigen-specific in vitro.

The CDR3 contains 14 residues. V lost 4 bases and J lost 6; bases outside the gene matches: 7. CDR1 is MNHEY and CDR2 is SMNVEV in the germline V gene (reference sequence). The study drew the donors from its roughly 130-subject validation cohort, separate from the 666-subject first cohort. The data were produced by immunoSEQ multiplex PCR, yet TCRdb's version contains in-frame clones alone and is incomplete. The sample holds about 79,000 clones, 93% seen once. About this clone: The target antigen is unknown.

The chain carries TRBV27 and TRBJ2-7, with 9 bases that match TRBD2. This TCR was recovered from a woman aged 25 to 39 in good health and CMV-seronegative. Sequencing was carried out using PBMCs. DNA of the CDR3: TGTGCCAGCAGTTACTCGCGGGAGGGAGCCGAGCAGTACTTC. Its protein product is CASSYSREGAEQYF.